Each of the 13 T cell receptor beta chains below was sequenced from the same sample in a study of CD8+ T cells in alopecia areata. Treatment reported: oral pan-JAK inhibitor, 5-10 mg twice daily. Reverse transcribed after extraction, RNA yielded cDNA as the sequencing template. TCRdb keeps only in-frame clones here, not all; method: immunoSEQ multiplex PCR. The sample records about 88,000 clones, about 44% being singletons. Sequences were derived from CD8+ T cells sorted from blood, sampled at week 24, from a patient treated with tofacitinib. These receptors were collected from a human donor with alopecia areata.

As DNA, the CDR3 is TGTGCCAGCAGTTTCGGGACAGGGACCACTACTCTTCAGCCCCAGCATTTT. Protein: CASSFGTGTTTLQPQHF. The chain uses TRBV28 and TRBJ1-5; TRBD1 aligns across 9 bases. Trimming at V came to 3 bases and at J to 6 bases, leaving 12 bases not matched to a gene. The CDR3 runs 17 residues. Germline CDR1 and CDR2: MDHEN and SYDVKM.

CDR3 sequence (DNA): TGTGCCAGCAGTTACTATAACACTGAAGCTTTCTTT. It is translated as CASSYYNTEAFF. The gene calls are TRBV6-6 and TRBJ1-1; D unclear. CDR3 length equals 12 residues. Looked up from germline, CDR1 is MNHNY and CDR2 is SVGAGI (reference sequence). The V end lost 1 base, the J end lost 2 bases, and 2 bases lay between the germline ends.

This clone showed up just a few times. The V gene is TRBV27, the J gene TRBJ2-1, with D unresolved. Germline V gene sequence: CDR1 MNHEY, CDR2 SMNVEV (reference sequence). Trimming shortened V by 5 bases and J by 5 bases, and 4 bases separated the two germline ends. CDR3 length equals 11 residues. The CDR3 DNA is TGTGCCAGCAGTCAACACAATGAGCAGTTCTTC. This codes for CASSQHNEQFF.

Here the CDR3 reads CSVAGTTARELFF. The CDR3 DNA reads TGCAGCGTTGCTGGGACTACTGCCCGGGAGCTGTTTTTT. The V call is TRBV29-1, the J call TRBJ2-2; TRBD2 aligns across 7 bases. The junction had 8 bases not matched to a gene; V was cut back by 4 bases and J by 9 bases. The germline V gene encodes CDR1 SQVTM and CDR2 ANQGSEA. The CDR3 sequence is 13 residues long.

The rearrangement joins TRBV9 to TRBJ2-1, with D unclear. V shed 5 bases and J shed 9 bases, with 9 bases lying between them. Per germline, CDR1 SGDLS and CDR2 YYNGEE. The CDR3 consists of 11 residues. The chain's CDR3 is CASSLGLEQFF. The DNA of the CDR3 is TGTGCCAGCAGTTTAGGCCTTGAGCAGTTCTTC.

The chain uses TRBV29-1 and TRBJ2-1; 10 bases align to TRBD1. With V trimmed by 0 bases and J by 10 bases, 6 bases remained unmatched. Germline assignment: CDR1 SQVTM and CDR2 ANQGSEA. CDR3 length equals 14 residues. CDR3: CSVEERQGANEQFF. DNA of the CDR3: TGCAGCGTTGAAGAGAGACAGGGGGCAAACGAGCAGTTCTTC.

This rearrangement joins TRBV7-2 to TRBJ1-5; D is uncertain. The germline V gene encodes CDR1 SGHTA and CDR2 FQGNSA. The CDR3 is made up of 15 amino acids. Trimming removed 0 bases at V and 0 bases at J, with 6 bases between. The CDR3: CASSLARYSNQPQHF. In DNA form, the CDR3 reads TGTGCCAGCAGCTTAGCCAGGTATAGCAATCAGCCCCAGCATTTT.

J is TRBJ2-1 and V is TRBV7-9, with D hard to call. The CDR3 covers 11 residues. Germline V gene sequence: CDR1 SEHNR, CDR2 FQNEAQ (reference sequence). V dropped 6 bases and J dropped 9 bases, with 9 bases sitting between them. The CDR3 region has the DNA TGTGCCAGCAGTCAAGGACCTGAGCAGTTCTTC. This codes for CASSQGPEQFF.

The chain recombines TRBV15 with TRBJ2-7; D possibly corresponds to TRBD1 (5 bases). Germline loops: CDR1 LNHNV, CDR2 YYDKDF (reference sequence). This CDR3 is built from 15 residues. Trimming removed 1 base from V and 7 bases from J, with 17 bases in between. In DNA form, the CDR3 reads TGTGCCACCAGCAGAGCCGGACATCGTCCTTTGGAGCAGTACTTC. The encoded protein is CATSRAGHRPLEQYF.

There are many counts of this clone. The V call is TRBV11-2, the J call TRBJ1-2; no definite D call. With 0 bases removed from V and 3 bases from J, the gap between germline ends came to 8 bases. This CDR3 spans 14 amino acids. Looked up from germline, CDR1 is SGHAT and CDR2 is FQNNGV. The CDR3 protein is CASSLEAGYYGYTF. In DNA form, the CDR3 reads TGTGCCAGCAGCTTAGAGGCTGGGTACTATGGCTACACCTTC.

This clone showed up just a few times. V gene TRBV29-1 combines with J gene TRBJ2-7, with D unclear. Trimming removed 4 bases from V and 0 bases from J, with 10 bases in between. Germline CDR1 reads SQVTM; CDR2 reads ANQGSEA. The CDR3 is 13 amino acids. CDR3 in amino acids: CSVGSDSSYEQYF. DNA for the CDR3: TGCAGCGTTGGGTCAGACTCCTCCTACGAGCAGTACTTC.

The V gene is TRBV14, the J gene TRBJ2-7; perhaps TRBD2 as D (6 bases). CDR3 length equals 14 residues. From germline, CDR1 is SGHDN and CDR2 FVKESK. Trimming stripped 6 bases from V and 4 bases from J, with 16 bases between. The CDR3 is CASSLIPGLYEQYF. The CDR3 bases are TGTGCCAGCAGTCTTATCCCGGGACTTTACGAGCAGTACTTC. The full variable domain, in which reference TRBV14 and TRBJ2-7 provide the parts outside the CDR3, is EAGVTQFPSHSVIEKGQTVTLRCDPISGHDNLYWYRRVMGKEIKFLLHFVKESKQDESGMPNNRFLAERTGGTYSTLKVQPAELEDSGVYFCASSLIPGLYEQYFGPGTRLTVT.

V usage is TRBV2 and J usage is TRBJ2-7; D gene uncertain. CDR1 and CDR2 from the germline V gene are SNHLY and FYNNEI. V dropped 4 bases and J dropped 0 bases, with 13 bases sitting between them. The CDR3 has 15 amino acids. For the CDR3, the DNA is TGTGCCAGCAGTGGTAGTCCGACCCCCTCCTACGAGCAGTACTTC. Its translation: CASSGSPTPSYEQYF. Drawing the rest from reference TRBV2 and TRBJ2-7, the complete variable domain is EPEVTQTPSHQVTQMGQEVILRCVPISNHLYFYWYRQILGQKVEFLVSFYNNEISEKSEIFDDQFSVERPDGSNFTLKIRSTKLEDSAMYFCASSGSPTPSYEQYFGPGTRLTVT.